Shown below are 2 T cell receptor beta chains from a single sample sequenced in a study of metastatic and nonmetastatic thyroid tumors. Before thyroid surgery, none of the patients had received any treatment. TCRdb re-called the PCR reads via MiXCR. Here the sample spans roughly 13,000 clones, around 28% being singletons. Material for sequencing was tumor tissue. These receptors were obtained from a female donor with papillary thyroid cancer or a benign thyroid nodule (not recorded which). Some clones in this sample may be carry-over from other donors' samples.

The chain combines TRBV30 with TRBJ2-7; 9 bases fit TRBD2. Trimming removed 3 bases from V and 5 bases from J; junction bases left unmatched: 17. The length of the CDR3 is 17 residues. Per the germline V gene, CDR1 is GTSNPN and CDR2 is SVGIG (reference sequence). In DNA form, the CDR3 reads TGTGCCTGGAGGCCCTGGAAAGGGCTAGCGGGACTCGACGAGCAGTACTTC. This codes for CAWRPWKGLAGLDEQYF.

The rearrangement links TRBV2 to TRBJ2-7, with 7 bases aligning to TRBD1. Trimming cost V 6 bases and J 4 bases; bases outside gene matches: 15. The CDR3 length is 16 residues. Germline lookup yields CDR1 SNHLY and CDR2 FYNNEI. CDR3 nucleotide sequence: TGTGCCAGCAGCCTAACACAGGGGTCCTGGACTTACGAGCAGTACTTC. It codes for CASSLTQGSWTYEQYF.